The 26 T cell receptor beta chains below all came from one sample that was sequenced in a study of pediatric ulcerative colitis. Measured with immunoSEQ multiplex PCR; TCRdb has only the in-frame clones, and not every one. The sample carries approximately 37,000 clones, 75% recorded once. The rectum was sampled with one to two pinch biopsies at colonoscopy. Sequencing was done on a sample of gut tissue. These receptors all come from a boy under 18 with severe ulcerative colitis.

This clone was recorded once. The CDR3 region is CASSATGTWNTGELFF. The CDR3 DNA reads as TGTGCCAGCTCAGCAACCGGGACTTGGAACACCGGGGAGCTGTTTTTT. V gene TRBV18 combines with J gene TRBJ2-2, with a tentative D call TRBD2 (6 bases). Trimming removed 5 bases at V and 1 base at J, with 14 bases between. This CDR3 contains 16 residues. Germline values: CDR1 KGHSH, CDR2 LQKENI.

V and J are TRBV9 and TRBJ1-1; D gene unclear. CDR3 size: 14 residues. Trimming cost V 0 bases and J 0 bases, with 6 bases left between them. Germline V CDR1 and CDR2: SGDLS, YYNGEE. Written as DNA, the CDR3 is TGTGCCAGCAGCGTAGGGGAAATGAACACTGAAGCTTTCTTT. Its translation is CASSVGEMNTEAFF.

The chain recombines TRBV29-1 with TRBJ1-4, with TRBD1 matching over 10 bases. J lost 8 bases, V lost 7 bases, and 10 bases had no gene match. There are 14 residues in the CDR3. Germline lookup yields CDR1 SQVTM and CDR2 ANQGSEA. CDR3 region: CSARTGGQGEKLFF. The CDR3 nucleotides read TGCAGCGCGCGGACAGGGGGACAGGGAGAAAAACTGTTTTTT.

The CDR3 loop reads CASSYSGQGEDTIYF. The CDR3, as DNA: TGTGCCAGCAGTTACTCCGGACAGGGGGAGGACACCATATATTTT. This chain uses TRBV6-5 with TRBJ1-3; 10 bases align to TRBD1. V gave up 0 bases and J gave up 8 bases; unmatched junction bases: 4. This CDR3 region has 15 residues. Per germline, CDR1 MNHEY and CDR2 SVGAGI.

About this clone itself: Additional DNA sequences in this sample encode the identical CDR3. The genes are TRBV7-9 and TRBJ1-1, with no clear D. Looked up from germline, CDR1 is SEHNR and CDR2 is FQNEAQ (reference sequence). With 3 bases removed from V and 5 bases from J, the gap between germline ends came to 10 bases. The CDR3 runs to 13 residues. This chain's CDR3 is CASSLSSSTEAFF. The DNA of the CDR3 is TGTGCCAGCAGCTTGTCGTCGTCTACTGAAGCTTTCTTT.

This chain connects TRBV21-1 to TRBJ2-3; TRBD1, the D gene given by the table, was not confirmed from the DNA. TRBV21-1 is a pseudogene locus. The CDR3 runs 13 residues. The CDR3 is CASRLGTADTQYF. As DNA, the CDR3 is TGTGCCAGCAGGCTTGGGACAGCAGATACGCAGTATTTT.

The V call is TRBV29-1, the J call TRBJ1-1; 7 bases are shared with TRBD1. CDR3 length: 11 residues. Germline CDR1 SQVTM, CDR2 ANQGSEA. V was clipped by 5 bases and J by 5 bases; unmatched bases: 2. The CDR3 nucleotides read TGCAGCGTTTTGACAGGGACTGAAGCTTTCTTT. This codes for CSVLTGTEAFF. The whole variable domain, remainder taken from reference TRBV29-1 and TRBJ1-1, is SAVISQKPSRDICQRGTSLTIQCQVDSQVTMMFWYRQQPGQSLTLIATANQGSEATYESGFVIDKFPISRPNLTFSTLTVSNMSPEDSSIYLCSVLTGTEAFFGQGTRLTVV.

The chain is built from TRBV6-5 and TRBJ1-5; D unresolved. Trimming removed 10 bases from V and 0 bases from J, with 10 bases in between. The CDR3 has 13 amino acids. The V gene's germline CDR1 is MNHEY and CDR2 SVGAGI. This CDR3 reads CATSWDSNQPQHF. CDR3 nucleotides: TGTGCCACCTCCTGGGATAGCAATCAGCCCCAGCATTTT.

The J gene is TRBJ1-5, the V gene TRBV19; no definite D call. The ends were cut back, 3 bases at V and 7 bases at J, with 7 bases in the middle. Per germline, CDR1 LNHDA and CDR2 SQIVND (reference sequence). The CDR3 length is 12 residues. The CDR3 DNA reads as TGTGCCAGTAGTATTCTGTTGCAGCCCCAGCATTTT. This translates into CASSILLQPQHF.

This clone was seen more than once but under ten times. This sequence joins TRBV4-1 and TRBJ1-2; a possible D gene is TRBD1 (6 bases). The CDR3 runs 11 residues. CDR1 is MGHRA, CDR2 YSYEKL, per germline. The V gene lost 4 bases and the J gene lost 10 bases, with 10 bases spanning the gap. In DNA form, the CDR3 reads TGCGCCAGCAGCCCACCAGGGGTCTACACCTTC. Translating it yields CASSPPGVYTF.

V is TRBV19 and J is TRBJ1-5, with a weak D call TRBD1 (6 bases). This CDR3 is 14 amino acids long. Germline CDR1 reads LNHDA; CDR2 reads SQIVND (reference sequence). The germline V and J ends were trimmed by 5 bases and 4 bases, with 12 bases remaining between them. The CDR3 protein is CASSWDIFNQPQHF. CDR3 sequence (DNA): TGTGCCAGTAGTTGGGACATTTTTAATCAGCCCCAGCATTTT. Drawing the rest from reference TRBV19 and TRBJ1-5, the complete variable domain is DGGITQSPKYLFRKEGQNVTLSCEQNLNHDAMYWYRQDPGQGLRLIYYSQIVNDFQKGDIAEGYSVSREKKESFPLTVTSAQKNPTAFYLCASSWDIFNQPQHFGDGTRLSIL.

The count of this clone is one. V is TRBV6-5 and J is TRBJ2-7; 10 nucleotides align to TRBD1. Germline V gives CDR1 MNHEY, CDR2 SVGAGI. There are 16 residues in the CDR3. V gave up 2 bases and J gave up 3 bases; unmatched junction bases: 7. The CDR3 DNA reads TGTGCCAGCAGTTACCGACGGGGACAGGGGTACTACGAGCAGTACTTC. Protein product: CASSYRRGQGYYEQYF.

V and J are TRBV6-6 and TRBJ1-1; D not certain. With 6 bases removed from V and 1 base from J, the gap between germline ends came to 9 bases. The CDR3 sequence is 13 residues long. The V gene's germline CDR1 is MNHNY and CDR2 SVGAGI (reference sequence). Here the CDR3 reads CASRKLGNTEAFF. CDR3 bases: TGTGCCAGCAGAAAACTCGGGAACACTGAAGCTTTCTTT.

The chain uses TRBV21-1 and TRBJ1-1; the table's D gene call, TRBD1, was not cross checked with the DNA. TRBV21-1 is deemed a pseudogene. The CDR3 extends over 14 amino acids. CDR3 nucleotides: TGTGCCAGCAGCAGGACAGCTATGAACACTGAAGCTTTCTTT. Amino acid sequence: CASSRTAMNTEAFF.

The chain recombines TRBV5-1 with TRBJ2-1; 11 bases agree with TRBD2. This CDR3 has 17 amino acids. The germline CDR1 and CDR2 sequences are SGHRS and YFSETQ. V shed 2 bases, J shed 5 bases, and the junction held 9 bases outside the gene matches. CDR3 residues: CASSFPVGTSGDNEQFF. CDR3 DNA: TGCGCCAGCAGCTTCCCCGTTGGGACTAGCGGAGACAATGAGCAGTTCTTC.

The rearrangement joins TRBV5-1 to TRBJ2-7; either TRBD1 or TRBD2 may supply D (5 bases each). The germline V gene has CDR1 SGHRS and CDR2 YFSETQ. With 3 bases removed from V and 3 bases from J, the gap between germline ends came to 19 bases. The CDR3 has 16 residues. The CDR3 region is CASSWGPGRQSYEQYF. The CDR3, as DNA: TGCGCCAGCAGCTGGGGTCCGGGACGGCAAAGCTACGAGCAGTACTTC.

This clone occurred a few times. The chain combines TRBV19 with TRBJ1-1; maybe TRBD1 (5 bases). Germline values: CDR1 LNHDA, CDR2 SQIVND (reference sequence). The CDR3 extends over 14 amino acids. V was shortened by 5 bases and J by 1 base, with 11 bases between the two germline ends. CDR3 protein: CASSVGHRNTEAFF. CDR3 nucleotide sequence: TGTGCCAGTAGTGTTGGACACCGGAACACTGAAGCTTTCTTT. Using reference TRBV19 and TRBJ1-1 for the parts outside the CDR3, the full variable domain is DGGITQSPKYLFRKEGQNVTLSCEQNLNHDAMYWYRQDPGQGLRLIYYSQIVNDFQKGDIAEGYSVSREKKESFPLTVTSAQKNPTAFYLCASSVGHRNTEAFFGQGTRLTVV.

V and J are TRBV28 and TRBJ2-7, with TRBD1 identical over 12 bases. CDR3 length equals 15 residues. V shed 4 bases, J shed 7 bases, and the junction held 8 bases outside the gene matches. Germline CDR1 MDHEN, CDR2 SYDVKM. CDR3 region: CASSWGDRGLREQYF. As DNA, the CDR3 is TGTGCCAGCAGTTGGGGGGACAGGGGGCTCCGTGAGCAGTACTTC.

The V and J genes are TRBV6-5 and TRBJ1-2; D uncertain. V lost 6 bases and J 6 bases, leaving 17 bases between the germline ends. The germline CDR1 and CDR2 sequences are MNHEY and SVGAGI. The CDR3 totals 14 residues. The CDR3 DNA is TGTGCCAGCAGCTTAACGCTCGTGGGTGATGGCTACACCTTC. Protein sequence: CASSLTLVGDGYTF.

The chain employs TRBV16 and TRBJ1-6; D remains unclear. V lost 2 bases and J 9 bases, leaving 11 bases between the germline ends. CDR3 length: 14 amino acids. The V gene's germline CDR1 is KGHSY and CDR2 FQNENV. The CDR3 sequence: CASSQGSLGSPLHF. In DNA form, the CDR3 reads TGTGCCAGCAGCCAAGGTTCATTAGGTTCACCCCTCCACTTT. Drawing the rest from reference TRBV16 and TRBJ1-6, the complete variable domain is GEEVAQTPKHLVRGEGQKAKLYCAPIKGHSYVFWYQQVLKNEFKFLISFQNENVFDETGMPKERFSAKCLPNSPCSLEIQATKLEDSAVYFCASSQGSLGSPLHFGNGTRLTVT.

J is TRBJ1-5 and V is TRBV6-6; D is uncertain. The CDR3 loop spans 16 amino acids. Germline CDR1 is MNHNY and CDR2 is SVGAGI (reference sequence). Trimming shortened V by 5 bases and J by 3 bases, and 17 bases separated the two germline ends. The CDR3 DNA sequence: TGTGCCAGCAGTGGGTTCCGTCAAATCCCCAATCAGCCCCAGCATTTT. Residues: CASSGFRQIPNQPQHF.

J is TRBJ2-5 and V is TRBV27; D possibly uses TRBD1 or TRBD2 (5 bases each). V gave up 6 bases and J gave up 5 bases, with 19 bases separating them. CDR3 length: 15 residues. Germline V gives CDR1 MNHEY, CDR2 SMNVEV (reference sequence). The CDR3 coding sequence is TGTGCCAGCAGCCCCCTTGGGGGTTTTCAGGAGACCCAGTACTTC. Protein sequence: CASSPLGGFQETQYF.

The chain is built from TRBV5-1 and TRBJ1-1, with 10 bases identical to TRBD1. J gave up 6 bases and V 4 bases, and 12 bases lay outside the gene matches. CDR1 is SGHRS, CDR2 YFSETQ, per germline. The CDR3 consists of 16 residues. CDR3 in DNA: TGCGCCAGCAGCCCAGGTCGGCTGACAGGGGGCTCTGAAGCTTTCTTT. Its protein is CASSPGRLTGGSEAFF.

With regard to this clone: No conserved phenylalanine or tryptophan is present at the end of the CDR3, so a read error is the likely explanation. The CDR3 is CASSLGAANNSPLHL. Written as DNA, the CDR3 is TGTGCCAGCAGCTTGGGGGCAGCTAATAATTCACCCCTCCACCTT. The chain joins TRBV5-4 to TRBJ1-6; D uncertain. The ends were cut back, 0 bases at V and 5 bases at J, with 9 bases in the middle. CDR3 length: 15 amino acids. The germline CDR1 and CDR2 sequences are SGHNT and YYREEE (reference sequence).

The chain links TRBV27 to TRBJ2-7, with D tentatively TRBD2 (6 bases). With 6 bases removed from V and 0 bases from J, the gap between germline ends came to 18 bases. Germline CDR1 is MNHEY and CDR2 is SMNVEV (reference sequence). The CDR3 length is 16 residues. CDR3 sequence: CASSPLLGGSSYEQYF. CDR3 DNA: TGTGCCAGCAGCCCTCTGTTGGGGGGAAGCTCCTACGAGCAGTACTTC.

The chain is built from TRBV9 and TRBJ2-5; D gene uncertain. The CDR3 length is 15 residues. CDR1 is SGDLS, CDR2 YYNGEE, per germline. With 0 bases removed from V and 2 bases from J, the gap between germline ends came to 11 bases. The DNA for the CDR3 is TGTGCCAGCAGCGTAGCAAACAGTGGGCAAGAGACCCAGTACTTC. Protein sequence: CASSVANSGQETQYF.